Shown below are 13 T cell receptor beta chains from a single sample sequenced in a study of blood T cell repertoires in COVID-19 (dated by TCRdb to about 2020). Libraries were built with the immunoSEQ multiplex PCR assay. Not all clones reach the TCRdb copy of this immuneACCESS table, which keeps in-frame sequences only. Checked studies attribute under half of the gap to unresolved V genes and leave the rest unexplained. The sample table shows roughly 260,000 clones, and roughly 80% are seen once. The ten largest clones take up 4.9% of the sample. Sequences were obtained from peripheral blood. The receptor source for this set is a woman older than 75 with active or convalescent COVID-19.

V is TRBV7-9 and J is TRBJ1-4; the D gene is possibly TRBD1 (5 bases). Deletions cut 0 bases from V and 8 bases from J, with 16 bases between. CDR1 is SEHNR and CDR2 is FQNEAQ in the germline V gene (reference sequence). This CDR3 is built from 16 residues. The CDR3 DNA reads TGTGCCAGCAGCTTAGCGCTTTTTGCAGGGAGGGAAAAACTGTTTTTT. This sequence encodes CASSLALFAGREKLFF.

The chain couples TRBV18 to TRBJ1-5; possible D gene TRBD1, 6 bases. The CDR3 is made up of 17 amino acids. Germline lookup yields CDR1 KGHSH and CDR2 LQKENI. Trimming stripped 3 bases from V and 0 bases from J, with 15 bases between. The CDR3 DNA is TGTGCCAGCTCACCCTCCGCCGGGACACGTAGCAATCAGCCCCAGCATTTT. Translated, it gives CASSPSAGTRSNQPQHF.

The V gene is TRBV3-1 (or the pseudogene TRBV3-2), the J gene TRBJ2-1; a possible D gene is TRBD2 (5 bases). CDR3 length: 13 amino acids. Germline V gives CDR1 LGHDT, CDR2 YNNKEL (reference sequence). The V and J ends lost 8 bases and 11 bases respectively, with 19 bases between them. As DNA, the CDR3 is TGTGCCAGCGGACCCACGAGGGCGAATAAGCAGTTCTTC. Its translation is CASGPTRANKQFF.

The table lists this clone with a few counts. This chain uses TRBV19 with TRBJ2-1; 11 bases agree with TRBD2. J gave up 9 bases and V 6 bases, and 10 bases lay outside the gene matches. Per the germline V gene, CDR1 is LNHDA and CDR2 is SQIVND (reference sequence). This CDR3 contains 15 residues. CDR3 protein: CASRPVAGGLGEQFF. Here the CDR3 DNA reads TGTGCCAGTAGACCAGTAGCGGGAGGGTTAGGTGAGCAGTTCTTC.

V gene TRBV5-1 combines with J gene TRBJ2-3; TRBD2 matches 11 bases. Germline values: CDR1 SGHRS, CDR2 YFSETQ. V lost 2 bases to trimming and J lost 11 bases; unmatched junction nucleotides: 13. The CDR3 runs 16 residues. The CDR3 is CASSLGGTSGKGGQYF. The CDR3 nucleotides are TGCGCCAGCAGCTTAGGGGGGACTAGCGGAAAGGGTGGGCAGTATTTT.

The V and J genes are TRBV4-1 and TRBJ2-3, with D perhaps TRBD2 (5 bases). The V gene lost 1 base and the J gene lost 4 bases, with 15 bases spanning the gap. Germline V gene data show CDR1 as MGHRA and CDR2 as YSYEKL. The CDR3 has 16 residues. CDR3 nucleotides: TGCGCCAGCAGCCAAGTGGGAAGAGGGATGGCAGATACGCAGTATTTT. Residues: CASSQVGRGMADTQYF.

The V gene is TRBV7-8, the J gene TRBJ1-1, with 9 bases that match TRBD1. The V gene end was trimmed by 5 bases and the J gene end by 11 bases; junction bases not matched to a gene: 9. The CDR3 runs to 13 residues. Germline loops: CDR1 SGHVS, CDR2 FQNEAQ. CDR3 nucleotides: TGTGCCAGCAGCCTAGGGACAGGGTTAGGGGCTTTCTTT. As protein: CASSLGTGLGAFF.

The table lists this clone with a few counts. This sequence joins TRBV3-1 (or the pseudogene TRBV3-2) and TRBJ1-6; maybe TRBD1 (5 bases). The CDR3 has 15 residues. Germline lookup yields CDR1 LGHDT and CDR2 YNNKEL (reference sequence). Trimming took off 5 bases at V and 9 bases at J, with 17 bases between the two ends. The DNA of the CDR3 is TGTGCCAGCAGCATCATGGGACTTGGGATTTCACCCCTCCACTTT. Its protein is CASSIMGLGISPLHF.

The V and J genes are TRBV11-2 and TRBJ1-4; D gene ambiguous. The germline V gene encodes CDR1 SGHAT and CDR2 FQNNGV. V dropped 5 bases and J dropped 5 bases, with 9 bases sitting between them. This CDR3 spans 13 amino acids. CDR3 loop: CASSLGTNEKLFF. The CDR3 DNA sequence: TGTGCCAGCAGCCTTGGCACCAATGAAAAACTGTTTTTT.

This clone was seen only a few times. The V gene is TRBV4-1, the J gene TRBJ1-3; 8 nucleotides agree with TRBD1. The CDR3 is 17 amino acids. J gave up 4 bases and V 0 bases, and 8 bases lay outside the gene matches. The V gene's germline CDR1 is MGHRA and CDR2 YSYEKL. CDR3 sequence: CASSQDAGGAVGNTIYF. The CDR3 coding sequence is TGCGCCAGCAGCCAAGACGCAGGGGGCGCGGTAGGAAACACCATATATTTT.

This clone has only one observation. The V gene is TRBV28, the J gene TRBJ1-5; D is uncertain. V was pared by 6 bases and J by 2 bases, with 14 bases between. The CDR3 consists of 15 residues. Germline loops: CDR1 MDHEN, CDR2 SYDVKM. CDR3 in DNA: TGTGCCAGCAGAGGAGGGTTCCGAGGCAATCAGCCCCAGCATTTT. This translates into CASRGGFRGNQPQHF.

The CDR3 DNA sequence: TGTGCCAGGGGGAATGAAAGCCGGGACAGGGTGGCCCCTGAGCAGTTCTTC. The encoded protein is CARGNESRDRVAPEQFF. V is TRBV27 and J is TRBJ2-1, with 9 bases aligning to TRBD1. Germline CDR1 and CDR2: MNHEY and SMNVEV (reference sequence). This CDR3 region has 17 residues. V dropped 9 bases and J dropped 9; count of bases not matched to a gene: 21.

V is TRBV20-1 and J is TRBJ2-1, with 11 bases lining up with TRBD1. With V trimmed by 3 bases and J by 8 bases, 9 bases remained unmatched. This CDR3 contains 15 residues. The germline V gene encodes CDR1 DFQATT and CDR2 SNEGSKA (reference sequence). The CDR3, as DNA: TGCAGTGCTAGTGGCGGACAGGGGGCGTTCTATGAGCAGTTCTTC. Translating it yields CSASGGQGAFYEQFF.